These 30 T cell receptor beta chains originate from one sample sequenced in a study of T cell responses to AZD1222 COVID-19 vaccine. Produced via immunoSEQ multiplex PCR; TCRdb's table is partial and in-frame only. This sample has about 110,000 clones; approximately 90% occur once, and the top ten carry approximately 5%. This specimen consisted of peripheral blood, obtained on day 0 of AZD1222 vaccination. The receptors were sampled from an adult in good health.

This sequence joins TRBV30 and TRBJ1-2; D is perhaps TRBD1 (5 bases). The CDR3 contains 16 residues. V lost 0 bases and J 4 bases, leaving 18 bases between the germline ends. Germline values: CDR1 GTSNPN, CDR2 SVGIG (reference sequence). CDR3 amino acids: CAWSVRGGRDSYGYTF. As DNA, the CDR3 is TGTGCCTGGAGTGTCCGGGGCGGCAGGGATAGCTATGGCTACACCTTC.

This clone has more than one count but fewer than ten. This chain connects TRBV5-8 to TRBJ2-2, with 9 positions matching TRBD1. The germline V gene encodes CDR1 SGHTS and CDR2 YDEGEE. The CDR3 is made up of 13 amino acids. With 6 bases clipped from V and 10 bases from J, the junction kept 7 bases outside the gene matches. This chain's CDR3 is CASKQGARSELFF. The CDR3 DNA reads TGTGCCAGCAAACAGGGGGCCCGATCGGAGCTGTTTTTT.

The CDR3 here is CSVIGSGRGYNEQFF. The DNA of the CDR3 is TGCAGCGTTATAGGTAGCGGGAGGGGGTACAATGAGCAGTTCTTC. The chain links TRBV29-1 to TRBJ2-1; 11 bases agree with TRBD2. The CDR3 is made up of 15 amino acids. Looked up from germline, CDR1 is SQVTM and CDR2 is ANQGSEA. Unmatched junction bases numbered 7, after V lost 5 bases and J lost 4 bases.

The DNA of the CDR3 is TGTGCCACCAGTGACCCAACCTTAAAAGACCTCCAGTTCTTC. This codes for CATSDPTLKDLQFF. The chain employs TRBV24-1 and TRBJ2-1, with D unclear. Germline assignment: CDR1 KGHDR and CDR2 SFDVKD. This CDR3 contains 14 residues. V gave up 4 bases and J gave up 13 bases, with 19 bases separating them.

This clone appeared once. The chain links TRBV27 to TRBJ2-7; the match to TRBD2 covers 8 bases. The CDR3 covers 13 residues. Germline V gene sequence: CDR1 MNHEY, CDR2 SMNVEV (reference sequence). J gave up 9 bases and V 1 base, and 5 bases lay outside the gene matches. CDR3 in amino acids: CASSLLVAGPQYF. DNA for the CDR3: TGTGCCAGCAGTTTATTGGTAGCGGGACCGCAGTACTTC.

This clone was seen a handful of times. The V and J genes are TRBV7-9 and TRBJ2-7, with 7 bases that match TRBD1. V shed 4 bases, J shed 3 bases, and the junction held 6 bases outside the gene matches. The V gene's germline CDR1 is SEHNR and CDR2 FQNEAQ (reference sequence). This CDR3 is built from 14 residues. This CDR3 is CASSSDRWVYEQYF. The CDR3 DNA sequence: TGTGCCAGCAGCTCGGACAGGTGGGTCTACGAGCAGTACTTC.

The chain links TRBV18 to TRBJ1-4; D unclear. With 6 bases removed from V and 8 bases from J, the gap between germline ends came to 13 bases. There are 13 residues in the CDR3. The germline gives CDR1 KGHSH, CDR2 LQKENI. The CDR3 DNA follows: TGTGCCAGCTCCCGGGGAACAAACGAAAAACTGTTTTTT. Translation gives CASSRGTNEKLFF.

The chain employs TRBV6-1 and TRBJ2-1; D is ambiguous. The CDR3 covers 16 residues. Germline CDR1 and CDR2: MNHNS and SASEGT. V lost 1 base to trimming and J lost 2 bases, with 12 bases between them. CDR3 sequence (DNA): TGTGCCAGCAGTGAAGGGAGCAGCCCCCCCTACAATGAGCAGTTCTTC. Translating gives CASSEGSSPPYNEQFF.

The rearrangement links TRBV6-1 to TRBJ2-1; D is ambiguous. The CDR3 has 16 amino acids. Trimming pared 2 bases from V and 0 bases from J, leaving 11 bases between. Germline CDR1 MNHNS, CDR2 SASEGT. CDR3 loop: CASSELFRASYNEQFF. CDR3 DNA sequence: TGTGCCAGCAGTGAACTTTTTAGGGCCTCCTACAATGAGCAGTTCTTC.

This clone was recorded only once. The rearrangement uses TRBV6-2 or TRBV6-3 and TRBJ2-5, with D possibly matching TRBD2 (5 bases). Germline V gene sequence: CDR1 MNHEY, CDR2 SVGEGT. Trimming shortened V by 5 bases and J by 7 bases, and 20 bases separated the two germline ends. There are 15 residues in the CDR3. The CDR3 sequence: CASSRPRREPATQYF. The CDR3 DNA reads TGTGCCAGCAGTCGACCGAGACGGGAACCGGCGACCCAGTACTTC.

CDR3 region: CASSVASQTYEQYF. CDR3 DNA: TGTGCCAGCAGCGTAGCTAGCCAGACATACGAGCAGTACTTC. V gene TRBV9 combines with J gene TRBJ2-7, with a possible D match to TRBD2 (5 bases). Germline-derived CDR1 and CDR2 are SGDLS and YYNGEE. This CDR3 is built from 14 residues. Trimming removed 0 bases at V and 4 bases at J, with 11 bases between.

The chain employs TRBV12-5 and TRBJ1-5; possible D gene TRBD1, 5 bases. Between the trimmed V and J ends, which lost 6 bases and 5 bases, there was a span of 8 bases. Germline CDR1 reads LGHNT; CDR2 reads FRNRAP. The CDR3 totals 12 residues. This chain's CDR3 is CASGWGYQPQHF. CDR3 in DNA: TGTGCTAGTGGCTGGGGGTATCAGCCCCAGCATTTT.

The rearrangement joins TRBV5-1 to TRBJ1-4; 7 positions match TRBD1. The CDR3 totals 15 residues. Trimming cost V 0 bases and J 7 bases; bases outside gene matches: 6. Germline-derived CDR1 and CDR2 are SGHRS and YFSETQ. The CDR3 DNA reads as TGCGCCAGCAGCTTGGGGGGGACAGCGACTGAAAAACTGTTTTTT. Translation: CASSLGGTATEKLFF.

The chain employs TRBV3-1 (or the pseudogene TRBV3-2) and TRBJ2-2, with a weak D call TRBD1 (6 bases). V gave up 4 bases and J gave up 4 bases, with 10 bases separating them. Germline CDR1 and CDR2: LGHDT and YNNKEL (reference sequence). The CDR3 has 14 amino acids. The CDR3 DNA sequence: TGTGCCAGCAGCCCGACAGGAATCACCGGGGAGCTGTTTTTT. Translating gives CASSPTGITGELFF.

The chain is built from TRBV10-3 and TRBJ2-4, with D possibly matching TRBD2 (6 bases). The V gene's germline CDR1 is ENHRY and CDR2 SYGVKD. Trimming cost V 5 bases and J 11 bases, with 25 bases left between them. This CDR3 contains 16 residues. The chain's CDR3 is CAISLPGTGVSQLQYF. The CDR3 nucleotides read TGTGCCATCAGTCTTCCCGGGACTGGGGTTTCCCAACTTCAGTACTTC.

CDR3 amino acids: CASRLTGMDAFF. The CDR3 bases are TGTGCCAGCAGGCTGACAGGGATGGATGCTTTCTTT. V gene TRBV6-5 combines with J gene TRBJ1-1; the match to TRBD1 covers 7 bases. CDR1 is MNHEY, CDR2 SVGAGI, per germline. This CDR3 contains 12 residues. Unmatched junction bases numbered 9, after V lost 6 bases and J lost 11 bases.

This sequence joins TRBV7-9 and TRBJ2-4; maybe TRBD2 (7 bases). The CDR3 sequence is 17 residues long. Trimming took off 5 bases at V and 6 bases at J, with 23 bases between the two ends. CDR1 is SEHNR and CDR2 is FQNEAQ in the germline V gene (reference sequence). CDR3 in amino acids: CASSASGDYRLGNIQYF. As DNA, the CDR3 is TGTGCCAGCAGCGCATCAGGGGACTACCGTTTAGGAAACATTCAGTACTTC.

The rearrangement links TRBV11-1 to TRBJ2-3, with D possibly TRBD2 on 5 matching bases. Trimming stripped 4 bases from V and 4 bases from J, with 12 bases between. From germline, CDR1 is SGHAT and CDR2 FQDESV (reference sequence). This CDR3 is built from 14 residues. The CDR3 reads CASSWRTRADTQYF. CDR3 bases: TGTGCCAGCAGCTGGAGGACCCGTGCAGATACGCAGTATTTT.

V gene TRBV28 combines with J gene TRBJ1-4, with unresolved D. V dropped 5 bases and J dropped 5 bases, with 18 bases sitting between them. Germline V CDR1 and CDR2: MDHEN, SYDVKM. CDR3 length: 16 amino acids. The CDR3 sequence: CASSPSGFEANEKLFF. The CDR3 nucleotides read TGTGCCAGCAGTCCCTCCGGATTTGAAGCGAATGAAAAACTGTTTTTT.

This sequence joins TRBV19 and TRBJ1-4, with no clear D. Trimming took off 3 bases at V and 0 bases at J, with 5 bases between the two ends. The V gene's germline CDR1 is LNHDA and CDR2 SQIVND (reference sequence). The CDR3 length is 14 residues. CDR3 DNA: TGTGCCAGTAGTATGGGAGCAACTAATGAAAAACTGTTTTTT. Translating it yields CASSMGATNEKLFF. The whole variable domain, filled in from reference TRBV19 and TRBJ1-4, reads DGGITQSPKYLFRKEGQNVTLSCEQNLNHDAMYWYRQDPGQGLRLIYYSQIVNDFQKGDIAEGYSVSREKKESFPLTVTSAQKNPTAFYLCASSMGATNEKLFFGSGTQLSVL.

J is TRBJ2-1 and V is TRBV6-5; tentative D call: TRBD2 (5 bases). This CDR3 region has 11 residues. Trimming removed 6 bases at V and 6 bases at J, with 6 bases between. Germline CDR1 reads MNHEY; CDR2 reads SVGAGI. The CDR3 DNA reads as TGTGCCAGCAGGCGGGCCAATGAGCAGTTCTTC. Encoded protein: CASRRANEQFF.

This clone was counted only a few times. The CDR3, as DNA: TGTGCCAGCAGTGGATTCCAACAGGGCCAGTCACCCCTCCACTTT. This encodes CASSGFQQGQSPLHF. This chain connects TRBV25-1 to TRBJ1-6, with a possible D match to TRBD1 (6 bases). The CDR3 totals 15 residues. CDR1 and CDR2 (germline): MGHDK, SYGVNS. V was pared by 4 bases and J by 10 bases, with 17 bases between.

The rearrangement uses TRBV5-1 and TRBJ2-2, with D possibly called TRBD1 or TRBD2 (5 bases each). This CDR3 has 15 residues. In germline, CDR1 is SGHRS, CDR2 YFSETQ. The germline V and J ends were trimmed by 0 bases and 7 bases, with 13 bases remaining between them. The CDR3 nucleotides are TGCGCCAGCAGCTTGGTACTCGGGACGGGCGGGGAGCTGTTTTTT. This encodes CASSLVLGTGGELFF.

The rearrangement uses TRBV8-1 and TRBJ2-7. TRBV8-1 is a known pseudogene. The CDR3 covers 19 residues. Here the CDR3 reads CGSASAALHLPHHSYEQYF. CDR3 nucleotides: TGTGGCAGTGCATCCGCAGCCCTCCACCTCCCGCATCACTCCTACGAGCAGTACTTC.

This sequence joins TRBV2 and TRBJ2-2; the D gene is possibly TRBD1 (6 bases). Germline V CDR1 and CDR2: SNHLY, FYNNEI. The CDR3 has 12 residues. V was cut by 10 bases and J by 5 bases, with 11 bases left in between. The CDR3 sequence: CATGVSTGELFF. The CDR3, as DNA: TGTGCCACAGGGGTATCGACCGGGGAGCTGTTTTTT.

The chain couples TRBV24-1 to TRBJ2-1; tentatively, D is TRBD1 (6 bases). V was clipped by 4 bases and J by 8 bases, with 14 bases between them. The CDR3 has 14 residues. The germline V gene encodes CDR1 KGHDR and CDR2 SFDVKD. Here the CDR3 reads CATSEQGFRDEQFF. For the CDR3, the DNA is TGTGCCACCAGTGAACAGGGCTTTAGAGATGAGCAGTTCTTC.

The chain carries TRBV10-3 and TRBJ2-5; D not resolved. The CDR3 runs to 12 residues. V dropped 2 bases and J dropped 5 bases, with 6 bases sitting between them. Germline CDR1 reads ENHRY; CDR2 reads SYGVKD. The CDR3 region has the DNA TGTGCCATCAGTGAGGGTGTGGAGACCCAGTACTTC. Protein sequence: CAISEGVETQYF.

CDR3 amino acids: CASSLGLGTGVTDTQYF. CDR3 nucleotide sequence: TGTGCCAGCAGCTTGGGGCTGGGGACAGGGGTCACAGATACGCAGTATTTT. This chain joins TRBV5-5 and TRBJ2-3; 10 bases are shared with TRBD1. Per germline, CDR1 SGHKS and CDR2 YYEKEE (reference sequence). J lost 2 bases, V lost 0 bases, and 6 bases had no gene match. The CDR3 runs to 17 residues.

This chain uses TRBV23-1 with TRBJ1-4; 10 nucleotides align to TRBD1. TRBV23-1 qualifies as an ORF whose function is uncertain. V was clipped by 4 bases and J by 7 bases; unmatched bases: 0. The CDR3 extends over 13 amino acids. The CDR3 bases are TGCGCCAGCAGTCGGGACAGGGGTGAAAAACTGTTTTTT. Encoded protein: CASSRDRGEKLFF.

This chain links TRBV27 with TRBJ2-3; TRBD2 aligns across 14 bases. The V and J ends lost 4 bases and 6 bases, in that order; junction bases with no gene match: 6. The CDR3 extends over 16 amino acids. Per germline, CDR1 MNHEY and CDR2 SMNVEV (reference sequence). The CDR3 spells CASSSGLAGVGDTQYF. Here the CDR3 DNA reads TGTGCCAGCAGTTCGGGACTAGCGGGGGTGGGGGATACGCAGTATTTT.